This T cell receptor beta chain originates from a study of cytomegalovirus exposure and HLA in healthy donors. Findings of the study overall: It has been reported that TCR beta sequences accurately predicted the HLA-A and HLA-B alleles of most subjects.

As regards this clone: The antigen is undetermined.

Vbeta (60) and Jbeta (13) primers were used in the PCR. Only in-frame clones appear in the TCRdb table, and some are missing; sequencing was by immunoSEQ multiplex PCR. The sample records around 95,000 clones, under 80% being singletons. The TCR sequence derives from a man aged 25 to 45 in good health and CMV-seropositive. The source material was PBMCs.

The CDR3 loop is CASSDTGPDYNSPLHF. Written as DNA, the CDR3 is TGTGCCAGCAGTGATACAGGTCCCGATTATAATTCACCCCTCCACTTT. The V and J genes are TRBV25-1 and TRBJ1-6; D perhaps matches TRBD1 (5 bases). The CDR3 runs 16 residues. V was shortened by 3 bases and J by 4 bases, with 13 bases between the two germline ends. Germline lookup yields CDR1 MGHDK and CDR2 SYGVNS.